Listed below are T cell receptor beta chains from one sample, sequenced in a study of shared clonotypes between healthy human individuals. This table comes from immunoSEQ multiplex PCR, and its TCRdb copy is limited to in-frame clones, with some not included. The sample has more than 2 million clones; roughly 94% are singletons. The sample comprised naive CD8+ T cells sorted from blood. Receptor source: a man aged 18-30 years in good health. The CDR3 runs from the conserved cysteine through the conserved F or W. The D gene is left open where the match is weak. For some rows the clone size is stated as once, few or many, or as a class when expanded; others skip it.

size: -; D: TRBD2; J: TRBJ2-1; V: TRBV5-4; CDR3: CASSFGGGNEQFF; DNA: TGTGCCAGCAGCTTTGGCGGGGGAAATGAGCAGTTCTTC
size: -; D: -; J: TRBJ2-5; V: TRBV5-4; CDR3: CASSLAETQYF; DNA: TGTGCCAGCAGCTTGGCGGAGACCCAGTACTTC
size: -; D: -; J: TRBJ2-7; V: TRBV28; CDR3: CASSFGLSYEQYF; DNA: TGTGCCAGCAGTTTCGGTCTCTCCTACGAGCAGTACTTC
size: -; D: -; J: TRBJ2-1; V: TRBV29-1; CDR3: CSVRTVSYNEQFF; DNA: TGCAGCGTCCGGACAGTCTCCTACAATGAGCAGTTCTTC
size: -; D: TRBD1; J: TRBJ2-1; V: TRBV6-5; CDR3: CASSDRGNEQFF; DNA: TGTGCCAGCAGTGACAGGGGTAATGAGCAGTTCTTC
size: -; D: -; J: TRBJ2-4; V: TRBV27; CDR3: CASSSTSSAKNIQYF; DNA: TGTGCCAGCAGTTCTACCTCCTCGGCCAAAAACATTCAGTACTTC
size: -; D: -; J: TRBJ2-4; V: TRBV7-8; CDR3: CASSLIWGEGKNIQYF; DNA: TGTGCCAGCAGCTTAATCTGGGGCGAAGGCAAAAACATTCAGTACTTC
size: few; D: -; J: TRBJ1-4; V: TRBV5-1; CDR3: CASSPGGINEKLFF; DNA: TGCGCCAGCAGCCCCGGCGGGATCAATGAAAAACTGTTTTTT
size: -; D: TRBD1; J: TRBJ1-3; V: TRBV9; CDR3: CASSGQGTGNTIYF; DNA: TGTGCCAGCAGCGGACAGGGCACTGGAAACACCATATATTTT
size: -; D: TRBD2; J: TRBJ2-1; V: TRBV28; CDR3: CASSPTGLVNEQFF; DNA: TGTGCCAGCAGTCCTACCGGACTAGTTAACGAGCAGTTCTTC
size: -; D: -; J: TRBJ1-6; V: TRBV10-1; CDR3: CASARQTNSPLHF; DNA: TGCGCCAGTGCTAGGCAGACAAATTCACCCCTCCACTTT
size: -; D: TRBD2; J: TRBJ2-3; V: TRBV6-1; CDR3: CASSIAGGLVDTQYF; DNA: TGTGCCAGCAGCATAGCGGGGGGGCTTGTAGATACGCAGTATTTT
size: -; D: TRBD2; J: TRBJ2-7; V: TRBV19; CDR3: CANDRCGGRSTF; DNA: TGTGCCAACGACCGTTGCGGGGGTCGAAGCACCTTC
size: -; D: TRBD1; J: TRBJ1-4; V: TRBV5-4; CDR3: CASSLSPGQLTTNEKLFF; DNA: TGTGCCAGCAGCTTGTCCCCGGGACAGCTTACAACTAATGAAAAACTGTTTTTT
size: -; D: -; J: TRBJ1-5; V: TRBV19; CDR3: CASSNSYPYSNQPQHF; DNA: TGTGCCAGTAGTAACAGCTACCCATATAGCAATCAGCCCCAGCATTTT
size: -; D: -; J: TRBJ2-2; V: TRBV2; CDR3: CASSSDGFTGELFF; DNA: TGTGCCAGCAGTAGTGATGGTTTCACCGGGGAGCTGTTTTTT
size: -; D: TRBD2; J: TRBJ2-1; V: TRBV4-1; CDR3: CASSMVGREGDEQFF; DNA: TGCGCCAGCAGTATGGTCGGGAGGGAGGGGGATGAGCAGTTCTTC
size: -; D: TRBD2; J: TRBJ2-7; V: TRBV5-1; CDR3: CASSLEASGSYEQYF; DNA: TGCGCCAGCAGCTTGGAGGCTAGCGGATCCTACGAGCAGTACTTC
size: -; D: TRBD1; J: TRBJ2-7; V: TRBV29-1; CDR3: CSVEGTGNYEQYF; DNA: TGCAGCGTTGAAGGGACAGGGAACTACGAGCAGTACTTC
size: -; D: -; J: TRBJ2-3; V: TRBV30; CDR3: CAWSVMGEDTQYF; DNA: TGTGCCTGGAGTGTAATGGGGGAAGATACGCAGTATTTT
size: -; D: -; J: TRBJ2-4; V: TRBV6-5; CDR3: CASSYLGSDIQYF; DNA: TGTGCCAGCAGTTATCTGGGTTCGGACATTCAGTACTTC
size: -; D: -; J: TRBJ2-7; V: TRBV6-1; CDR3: CASSEVVRSDEQYF; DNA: TGTGCCAGCAGTGAGGTAGTGAGGTCGGACGAGCAGTACTTC
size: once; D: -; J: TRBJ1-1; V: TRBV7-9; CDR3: CASSIGHLEVNTEAFF; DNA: TGTGCCAGCAGTATAGGACATTTAGAGGTGAACACTGAAGCTTTCTTT
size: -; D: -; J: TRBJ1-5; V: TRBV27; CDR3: CASSSGPGNQPQHF; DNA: TGTGCCAGCAGTTCCGGACCGGGCAATCAGCCCCAGCATTTT
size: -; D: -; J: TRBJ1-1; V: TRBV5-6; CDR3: CASSLAGPAPEAFF; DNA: TGTGCCAGCAGCTTGGCTGGGCCGGCTCCTGAAGCTTTCTTT
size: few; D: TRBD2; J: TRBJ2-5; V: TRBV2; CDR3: CASSALAGGSETQYF; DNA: TGTGCCAGCAGTGCACTAGCGGGGGGTTCAGAGACCCAGTACTTC
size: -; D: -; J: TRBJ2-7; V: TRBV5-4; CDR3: CASSLRGGYEQYF; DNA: TGTGCCAGCAGCTTAAGGGGTGGATACGAGCAGTACTTC
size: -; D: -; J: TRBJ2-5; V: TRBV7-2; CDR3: CASSLIWGDGETQYF; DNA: TGTGCCAGCAGCTTAATATGGGGGGACGGGGAGACCCAGTACTTC
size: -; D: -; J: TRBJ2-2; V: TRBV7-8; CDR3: CASSSRTGELFF; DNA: TGTGCCAGCAGCTCCAGGACCGGGGAGCTGTTTTTT
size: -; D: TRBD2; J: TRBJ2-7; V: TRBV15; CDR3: CATSRPHSSGEQYF; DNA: TGTGCCACCAGCAGGCCCCACTCTAGCGGCGAGCAGTACTTC
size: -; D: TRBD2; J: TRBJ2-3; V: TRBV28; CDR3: CASSEAGGADTQYF; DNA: TGTGCCAGCAGTGAAGCGGGGGGGGCTGATACGCAGTATTTT
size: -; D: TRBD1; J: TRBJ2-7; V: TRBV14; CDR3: CASSQLGQGADPYF; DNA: TGTGCCAGCAGCCAACTGGGACAGGGGGCTGACCCGTACTTC
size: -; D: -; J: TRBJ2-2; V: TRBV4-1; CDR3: CASSHGYNTGELFF; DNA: TGCGCCAGCAGCCATGGATATAACACCGGGGAGCTGTTTTTT
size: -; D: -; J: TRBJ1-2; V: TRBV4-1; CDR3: CASSQISPNYGYTF; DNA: TGCGCCAGCAGCCAAATCAGCCCTAACTATGGCTACACCTTC
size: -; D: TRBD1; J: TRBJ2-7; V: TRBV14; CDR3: CASSRGSGGYEQYF; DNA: TGTGCCAGCAGCCGTGGGTCAGGGGGCTACGAGCAGTACTTC
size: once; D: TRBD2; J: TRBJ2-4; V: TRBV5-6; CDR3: CASSAGLEAHIQYF; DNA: TGTGCCAGCAGCGCGGGACTAGAGGCCCACATTCAGTACTTC
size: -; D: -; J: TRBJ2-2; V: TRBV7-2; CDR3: CASSPRGTGELFF; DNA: TGTGCCAGCAGCCCCCGAGGGACCGGGGAGCTGTTTTTT